This TCR beta chain is drawn from a study of cytomegalovirus exposure and HLA in healthy donors. Notes on the study in general: The analysis excluded some indistinguishable V segments, including TRBV6-2 and TRBV6-3. Presence/absence analyses rested on an assumption that sequencing depth was roughly uniform across donors.

On this clone itself: The antigen is undetermined.

V lost 3 bases and J 4 bases, leaving 4 bases between the germline ends. This CDR3 is built from 11 residues. Germline V gives CDR1 SEHNR, CDR2 FQNEAQ (reference sequence). The PCR made use of 60 Vbeta and 13 Jbeta primers. Using immunoSEQ multiplex PCR, the repertoire was profiled, and TCRdb retains in-frame clones only, with some absent. The table lists about 120,000 clones, roughly four fifths of them singletons. Sequencing used PBMCs. J is TRBJ2-7 and V is TRBV7-9; D gene ambiguous. The TCR was taken from a woman aged 40 to 50 in good health and CMV-seropositive. The CDR3 spells CASSFRYEQYF. In nucleotides, the CDR3 is TGTGCCAGCAGCTTTCGGTACGAGCAGTACTTC.